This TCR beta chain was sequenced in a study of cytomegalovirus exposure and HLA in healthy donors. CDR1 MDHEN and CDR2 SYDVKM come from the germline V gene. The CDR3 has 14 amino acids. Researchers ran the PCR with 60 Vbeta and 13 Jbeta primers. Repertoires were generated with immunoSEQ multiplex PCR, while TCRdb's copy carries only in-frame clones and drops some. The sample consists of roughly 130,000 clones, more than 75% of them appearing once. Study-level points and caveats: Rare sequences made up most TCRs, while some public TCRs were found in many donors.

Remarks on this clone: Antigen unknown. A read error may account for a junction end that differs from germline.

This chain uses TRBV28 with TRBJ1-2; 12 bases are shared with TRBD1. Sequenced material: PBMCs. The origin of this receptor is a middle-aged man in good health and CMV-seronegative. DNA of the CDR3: TGTGCCAGCAGTTTAATGGGGACAGGGGGCGGCTACGCCTTC. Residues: CASSLMGTGGGYAF.